The rows below give T cell receptor beta chains drawn from one sample of a study of regulatory T cells in long-lasting Graves disease. Each CDR3 protein gets one entry after TCRdb re-called the multiplex PCR reads with MiXCR. Among a few hundred thousand distinct CDR3 sequences listed, 15% to 20% were seen once. A further study also used this sample, focusing on T cells in Graves' hyperthyroidism and ophthalmopathy.

The sample in question was peripheral blood mononuclear cells (PBMCs), obtained at new diagnosis, from a patient treated with antithyroid drugs. The receptors derive from a man aged 40-49 years with Graves disease. CDR3s leave out the opening cysteine and the closing phenylalanine or tryptophan. Fields, in order: V gene, J gene, clone size, CDR3 protein. Some rows mark clone size as missing; the rest say once, few, many or name a class of expanded clone.

v_gene: TRBV5-1; j_gene: TRBJ1-1; abundance: many; CDR3aa: ASSLAFTGVEAF
v_gene: TRBV20-1; j_gene: TRBJ2-4; abundance: NA; CDR3aa: SAPGPRIDIQY
v_gene: TRBV18; j_gene: TRBJ2-7; abundance: many; CDR3aa: ASSRDSKPYEQY
v_gene: TRBV7-2; j_gene: TRBJ2-3; abundance: NA; CDR3aa: ASSHSGAGDTQY
v_gene: TRBV5-1; j_gene: TRBJ2-1; abundance: many; CDR3aa: ASSITGDRTENEQF
v_gene: TRBV18; j_gene: TRBJ2-3; abundance: many; CDR3aa: ASSFWPWDTQY
v_gene: TRBV18; j_gene: TRBJ2-1; abundance: many; CDR3aa: ASSPPGASGGYNEQF
v_gene: TRBV30; j_gene: TRBJ1-1; abundance: many; CDR3aa: AWSRRTYYTEAF
v_gene: TRBV5-1; j_gene: TRBJ2-1; abundance: many; CDR3aa: ASSPTGTSSYNEQF
v_gene: TRBV10-3; j_gene: TRBJ2-3; abundance: NA; CDR3aa: AISDHATGGSTDTQY
v_gene: TRBV20-1; j_gene: TRBJ2-3; abundance: many; CDR3aa: SAPPGTSGTDTQY
v_gene: TRBV6-1; j_gene: TRBJ1-3; abundance: NA; CDR3aa: ASRPDTSSGNTIY
v_gene: TRBV9; j_gene: TRBJ2-3; abundance: many; CDR3aa: ASSVVGTDTQY
v_gene: TRBV13; j_gene: TRBJ2-5; abundance: many; CDR3aa: ASSFGLRNQETQY
v_gene: TRBV5-5; j_gene: TRBJ2-7; abundance: many; CDR3aa: ASSSNPGQIKQY
v_gene: TRBV5-1; j_gene: TRBJ2-2; abundance: few; CDR3aa: ASSLARTPNTGELF
v_gene: TRBV5-1; j_gene: TRBJ2-3; abundance: many; CDR3aa: ASSFLTYDTDTQY
v_gene: TRBV2; j_gene: TRBJ2-2; abundance: few; CDR3aa: ASSLIAASNTGELF
v_gene: TRBV5-1; j_gene: TRBJ2-2; abundance: many; CDR3aa: ASSTGLAGATGELF
v_gene: TRBV29-1; j_gene: TRBJ2-1; abundance: NA; CDR3aa: SVVPSLYNEQF
v_gene: TRBV5-1; j_gene: TRBJ1-4; abundance: many; CDR3aa: ASSSSGYRSEKLF
v_gene: TRBV6-1; j_gene: TRBJ2-5; abundance: many; CDR3aa: ASNSPVGTQY
v_gene: TRBV2; j_gene: TRBJ2-2; abundance: few; CDR3aa: ASFGWQNTGELF
v_gene: TRBV15; j_gene: TRBJ1-1; abundance: few; CDR3aa: ATSRGRGRMNTEAF
v_gene: TRBV7-2; j_gene: TRBJ1-1; abundance: many; CDR3aa: ASSFGAGYDTEAF
v_gene: TRBV5-1; j_gene: TRBJ2-5; abundance: NA; CDR3aa: ASSKSREQETQY
v_gene: TRBV12-3/TRBV12-4; j_gene: TRBJ1-1; abundance: many; CDR3aa: ASSLGEMNTEAF